The source of this T cell receptor beta chain is a study of blood T cell repertoires in COVID-19. Across the study: T cells, B-cell-depleted T cells, or PBMCs provided the cDNA or gDNA that served as material.

Trimming cost V 5 bases and J 5 bases; bases outside gene matches: 14. The V gene's germline CDR1 is MNHEY and CDR2 SMNVEV (reference sequence). CDR3 length equals 19 residues. Method: immunoSEQ multiplex PCR; TCRdb's copy keeps in-frame clones and lacks some. The profile covers fewer than 300,000 clones, with over 75% appearing a single time and 13% taken by the ten largest. The V and J genes are TRBV27 and TRBJ2-1; TRBD2 matches at 14 bases. Sequencing used peripheral blood. The TCR comes from a human donor in a cohort sampled during active COVID-19. CDR3 in amino acids: CASSRPGLAGVQRDNEQFF. The CDR3 coding sequence is TGTGCCAGCAGTCGACCGGGACTAGCGGGAGTCCAACGCGACAATGAGCAGTTCTTC.